Following are 16 T cell receptor beta chains from one sample sequenced in a study of T cells in Graves' hyperthyroidism and ophthalmopathy. TCR beta CDR3 sequences were amplified from RNA transcripts. When the TCR CDR3 underwent first-round RT-PCR, the HTBI primer set was used. Each CDR3 protein gets one entry after TCRdb re-called the multiplex PCR reads with MiXCR. The sample records some 300,000 distinct CDR3 sequences, about 14% being singletons. The material sequenced was blood. The receptor source for this set is a woman aged 30 to 39 with Graves' hyperthyroidism that later progressed to Graves' ophthalmopathy.

This clonotype occurred many times. The gene calls are TRBV24-1 and TRBJ2-3; D is uncertain. CDR1 is KGHDR and CDR2 is SFDVKD in the germline V gene. V was clipped by 9 bases and J by 3 bases, with 12 bases between them. The CDR3 has 13 amino acids. The CDR3 reads CATAKRGTDTQYF. The CDR3 region has the DNA TGTGCCACCGCGAAACGTGGGACAGATACGCAGTATTTT.

At least ten counts were recorded for this clonotype. The chain couples TRBV18 to TRBJ2-5; D assignment may be TRBD1 or TRBD2 (5 bases each). The CDR3 spans 15 residues. The germline V gene encodes CDR1 KGHSH and CDR2 LQKENI. V was pared by 3 bases and J by 5 bases, with 16 bases between. As DNA, the CDR3 is TGTGCCAGCTCACCGGGAACAGGACTTGGCGAGACCCAGTACTTC. Translation gives CASSPGTGLGETQYF.

This clonotype was observed many times. The gene calls are TRBV3-1 and TRBJ2-7; TRBD2 matches at 15 bases. V shed 4 bases and J 6 bases; nucleotides not matched to a gene: 4. The CDR3 is 15 amino acids. Germline loops: CDR1 LGHDT, CDR2 YNNKEL (reference sequence). The CDR3 nucleotides are TGTGCCAGCAGCCTCGGACTAGCGGGAGGGTCCGAGCAGTACTTC. This encodes CASSLGLAGGSEQYF.

This clonotype was picked up many times. The rearrangement uses TRBV11-3 and TRBJ2-1; D may be TRBD1 or TRBD2 (5 bases each). V was cut by 1 base and J by 3 bases, with 10 bases left in between. The CDR3 has 15 residues. The V gene's germline CDR1 is SGHNT and CDR2 YENEEA. The CDR3: CASSLGQGDYNEQFF. The CDR3 coding sequence is TGTGCCAGCAGCTTAGGTCAGGGAGACTACAATGAGCAGTTCTTC.

This clonotype appeared many times. The CDR3 sequence is CSAKDYLLETQYF. DNA for the CDR3: TGCAGTGCTAAAGACTACCTATTGGAGACCCAGTACTTC. The rearrangement uses TRBV20-1 and TRBJ2-5, with D possibly matching TRBD2 (5 bases). Germline V gene sequence: CDR1 DFQATT, CDR2 SNEGSKA (reference sequence). V lost 4 bases and J 5 bases, leaving 14 bases between the germline ends. CDR3 length equals 13 residues.

The chain joins TRBV5-1 to TRBJ2-5, with D maybe TRBD2 (7 bases). The CDR3 covers 14 residues. The ends were cut back, 1 base at V and 3 bases at J, with 10 bases in the middle. In germline, CDR1 is SGHRS, CDR2 YFSETQ. This CDR3 reads CASSLSGGEETQYF. The CDR3 nucleotides read TGCGCCAGCAGCTTGTCGGGGGGCGAAGAGACCCAGTACTTC.

This clonotype was detected ten times or more. The J gene is TRBJ1-1, the V gene TRBV10-3, with 9 bases lining up with TRBD1. The germline V gene encodes CDR1 ENHRY and CDR2 SYGVKD. V shed 3 bases, J shed 3 bases, and the junction held 5 bases outside the gene matches. This CDR3 region has 15 residues. CDR3 DNA sequence: TGTGCCATCAGTGACATCCGGGACAGGGACACTGAAGCTTTCTTT. This translates into CAISDIRDRDTEAFF.

This clonotype was picked up many times. The chain links TRBV9 to TRBJ2-7; perhaps TRBD2 as D (6 bases). V was clipped by 4 bases and J by 2 bases, with 13 bases between them. Germline-derived CDR1 and CDR2 are SGDLS and YYNGEE. The CDR3 is 14 amino acids. The CDR3 DNA follows: TGTGCCAGCAGCCTCCGAGCGGGTCCCTACGAGCAGTACTTC. This encodes CASSLRAGPYEQYF.

The V gene is TRBV6-2 or TRBV6-3, the J gene TRBJ1-2; D unresolved. This CDR3 is 14 amino acids long. Trimming stripped 10 bases from V and 7 bases from J, with 22 bases between. CDR1 MNHEY and CDR2 SVGEGT come from the germline V gene. CDR3 sequence: CAILPAYSSGGYTF. The CDR3 nucleotides are TGTGCCATCCTCCCCGCCTACTCGAGCGGTGGCTACACCTTC.

This clonotype has at least ten counts. The chain couples TRBV6-1 to TRBJ1-5, with D tentatively TRBD1 (5 bases). CDR3 length equals 14 residues. The germline V and J ends were trimmed by 5 bases and 5 bases, with 13 bases remaining between them. Germline CDR1 is MNHNS and CDR2 is SASEGT. The CDR3 region is CASSTGFGDQPQHF. DNA of the CDR3: TGTGCCAGCAGTACAGGCTTCGGAGATCAGCCCCAGCATTTT.

The genes are TRBV6-2 or TRBV6-3 and TRBJ2-1; the D gene is possibly TRBD2 (6 bases). The CDR3 has 13 residues. V was clipped by 6 bases and J by 2 bases, with 8 bases between them. Germline lookup yields CDR1 MNHEY and CDR2 SVGEGT. CDR3 region: CASRWTTYNEQFF. The CDR3 DNA is TGTGCCAGCAGATGGACTACCTACAATGAGCAGTTCTTC.

This clonotype came up many times. The V gene is TRBV19, the J gene TRBJ1-1; tentative D call: TRBD1 (5 bases). The CDR3 has 15 amino acids. V was trimmed by 5 bases and J by 0 bases, leaving 13 bases between them. Germline CDR1 LNHDA, CDR2 SQIVND (reference sequence). CDR3 amino acids: CASSLGPDLNTEAFF. The DNA for the CDR3 is TGTGCCAGTAGTTTGGGACCGGACTTGAACACTGAAGCTTTCTTT.

In this sample, this clonotype turned up many times. The rearrangement joins TRBV30 to TRBJ1-5; D possibly corresponds to TRBD1 (6 bases). The length of the CDR3 is 13 residues. Germline V gene sequence: CDR1 GTSNPN, CDR2 SVGIG (reference sequence). V was cut by 2 bases and J by 7 bases, with 12 bases left in between. The CDR3 DNA reads TGTGCCTGGAGTCGTTTCAGGGGCCAGCCCCAGCATTTT. This sequence encodes CAWSRFRGQPQHF. Full variable domain (rest looked up from reference TRBV30 and TRBJ1-5): SQTIHQWPATLVQPVGSPLSLECTVEGTSNPNLYWYRQAAGRGLQLLFYSVGIGQISSEVPQNLSASRPQDRQFILSSKKLLLSDSGFYLCAWSRFRGQPQHFGDGTRLSIL.

This clonotype came up a few times. This chain connects TRBV28 to TRBJ2-7, with D tentatively TRBD1 (7 bases). Germline loops: CDR1 MDHEN, CDR2 SYDVKM. The CDR3 spans 15 residues. V was pared by 3 bases and J by 0 bases, with 12 bases between. This CDR3 reads CASSFSRDSSYEQYF. In DNA, the CDR3 is TGTGCCAGCAGTTTCTCGCGGGACAGCTCCTACGAGCAGTACTTC.

Many counts were recorded for this clonotype. The chain combines TRBV16 with TRBJ2-2; no definite D call. CDR1 is KGHSY and CDR2 is FQNENV in the germline V gene. This CDR3 region has 12 residues. The V gene lost 2 bases and the J gene lost 7 bases, with 5 bases spanning the gap. CDR3 DNA: TGTGCCAGCAGCCAACTAGGCGGGGAGCTGTTTTTT. It codes for CASSQLGGELFF.

This clonotype was seen ten or more times. CDR3 in amino acids: CASRVPGTSGLTDTQYF. DNA of the CDR3: TGTGCCAGCAGGGTACCCGGGACTAGCGGCTTAACAGATACGCAGTATTTT. V is TRBV2 and J is TRBJ2-3; 11 positions match TRBD2. The junction had 11 bases not matched to a gene; V was cut back by 6 bases and J by 3 bases. CDR1 and CDR2 (germline): SNHLY, FYNNEI. This CDR3 is 17 amino acids long.